This TCR beta chain derives from a study of cytomegalovirus exposure and HLA in healthy donors. Study-wide points: Earlier analysis looked at TCR beta V segments, and most were productive about 87% or about 30% of the time. The authors later found HLA-associated TCR beta chains more clonally expanded than equally common others. Most TCR sequences were uncommon, yet certain public TCRs appeared in many donors.

The CDR3 is 13 residues long. Losses at the gene ends were 7 bases for V and 2 bases for J; bases not matched to a gene: 6. Germline V gene sequence: CDR1 SQVTM, CDR2 ANQGSEA. Notes on this clone: Its antigen is currently unknown.

Researchers ran the PCR with 60 Vbeta and 13 Jbeta primers. Method: immunoSEQ multiplex PCR; TCRdb's copy keeps in-frame clones and lacks some. The sample holds about 130,000 clones, about 10% seen once. The receptor was derived from a woman aged 18-30 years in good health and CMV-seropositive. Sequencing was carried out using PBMCs. The chain is built from TRBV29-1 and TRBJ2-7; TRBD1 matches at 9 bases. The CDR3 DNA reads TGCAGCGCCCGGACAGGGGACGCCTACGAGCAGTACTTC. Its protein product is CSARTGDAYEQYF.